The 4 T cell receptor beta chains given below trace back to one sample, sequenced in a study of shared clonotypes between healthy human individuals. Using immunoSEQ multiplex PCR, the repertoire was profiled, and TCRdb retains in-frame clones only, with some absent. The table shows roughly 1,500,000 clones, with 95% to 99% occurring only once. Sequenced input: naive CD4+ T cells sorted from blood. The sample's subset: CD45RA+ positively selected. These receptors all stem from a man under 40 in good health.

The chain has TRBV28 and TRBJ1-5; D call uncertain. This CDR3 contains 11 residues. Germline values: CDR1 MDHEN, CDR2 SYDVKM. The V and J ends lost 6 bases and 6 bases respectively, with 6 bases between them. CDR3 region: CASRAGQPQHF. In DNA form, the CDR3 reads TGTGCCAGCAGGGCCGGTCAGCCCCAGCATTTT.

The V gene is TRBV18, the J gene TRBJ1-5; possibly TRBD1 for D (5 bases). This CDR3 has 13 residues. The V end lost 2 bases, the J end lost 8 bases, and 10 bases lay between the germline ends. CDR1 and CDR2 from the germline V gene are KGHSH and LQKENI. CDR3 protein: CASSPGGWEPQHF. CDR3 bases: TGTGCCAGCTCACCAGGGGGTTGGGAGCCCCAGCATTTT.

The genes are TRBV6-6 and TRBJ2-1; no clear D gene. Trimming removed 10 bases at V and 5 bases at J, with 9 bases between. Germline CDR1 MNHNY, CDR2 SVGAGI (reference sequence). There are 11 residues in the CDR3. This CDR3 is CAIKTDNEQFF. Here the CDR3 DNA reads TGTGCCATCAAAACAGACAATGAGCAGTTCTTC.

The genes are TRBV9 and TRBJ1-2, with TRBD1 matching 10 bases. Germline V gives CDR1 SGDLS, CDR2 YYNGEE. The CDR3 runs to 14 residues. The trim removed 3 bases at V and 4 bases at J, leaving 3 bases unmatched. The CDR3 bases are TGTGCCAGCAGCGCCAGACAGGGGGCCTATGGCTACACCTTC. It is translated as CASSARQGAYGYTF.